The clone carrying this T cell receptor beta chain was counted only a few times. Antigen unknown. The data belong to a study of metastatic and nonmetastatic thyroid tumors. As for the study in general: Peripheral blood and tumor or nodule samples from malignant and benign thyroid patients were compared.

As originally analysed: A classifier for distant metastasis in papillary thyroid cancer was constructed using CDR3 differences observed across clinicopathological groups. TCRdb re-clonotyped the PCR reads via MiXCR. TCRdb's processing, not the authors' own work, is the source of the V and J calls. This table holds about 27,000 clones, about 15% found once. Study-level findings and limits: Patients with malignant thyroid tumors reportedly had significantly higher TCR beta diversity than those with benign nodules, in blood and tumor.

The V gene lost 10 bases and the J gene lost 1 base, with 15 bases spanning the gap. Germline V gene data show CDR1 as ENHRY and CDR2 as SYGVKD. This CDR3 region has 14 residues. All patients were untreated before thyroid surgery. The receptor comes from a male donor with papillary thyroid cancer or a benign thyroid nodule (not recorded which). Some clones in this sample may be carry-over from other donors' samples. This chain links TRBV10-3 with TRBJ2-3; weak D call: TRBD2 (6 bases). The sequencing input was blood. The CDR3: CATRRDSGTDTQYF. The CDR3 DNA sequence: TGTGCCACGCGGCGGGATTCTGGCACAGATACGCAGTATTTT.